The entry below describes one TCR beta chain. This sample is drawn from a study of blood T cell repertoires in COVID-19. About the study: Both acute and convalescent COVID-19 samples were obtained from the United States, Italy and Spain. The analysed material was cDNA or gDNA that came from T cells, B-cell-depleted T cells, or PBMCs.

The germline gives CDR1 SGHAT, CDR2 FQNNGV. The CDR3 runs to 16 residues. V lost 2 bases, J lost 4 bases, and 6 bases stayed unmatched. Assay used: immunoSEQ multiplex PCR; TCRdb lists only in-frame clones, some missing. The sample has 160,000 or so clones; roughly nine tenths are singletons. Sequencing was performed on peripheral blood. The origin of this receptor is a woman between 70 and 85 years old with acute or convalescent COVID-19. This chain connects TRBV11-2 to TRBJ2-2, with 8 bases lining up with TRBD2. The CDR3 is CASSLNSGVGTGELFF. CDR3 sequence (DNA): TGTGCCAGCAGCTTAAATAGCGGGGTTGGCACCGGGGAGCTGTTTTTT.